Presented here are 18 T cell receptor beta chains from one specimen sequenced in a study of blood T cell repertoires in COVID-19. Sequencing used immunoSEQ multiplex PCR; TCRdb keeps in-frame clones, though not all of them. Seen here are roughly 180,000 clones, roughly nine tenths observed once, and the top ten hold over 0.85%. The material sequenced was peripheral blood. The receptor set was obtained from a man in his late teens or twenties with acute or convalescent COVID-19.

The V call is TRBV6-6, the J call TRBJ2-1; 11 positions match TRBD2. CDR3 length equals 16 residues. Germline values: CDR1 MNHNY, CDR2 SVGAGI (reference sequence). J was trimmed by 4 bases and V by 0 bases; bases with no gene match: 2. The CDR3 DNA follows: TGTGCCAGCAGTTACTCCCTAGCGGGGGGATACAATGAGCAGTTCTTC. Translating it yields CASSYSLAGGYNEQFF.

The J gene is TRBJ1-4, the V gene TRBV19; D not resolved. Trimming took off 8 bases at V and 0 bases at J, with 10 bases between the two ends. Germline loops: CDR1 LNHDA, CDR2 SQIVND (reference sequence). The CDR3 contains 14 residues. The CDR3 DNA reads as TGTGCCAGTTCAGATCCCACAACTAATGAAAAACTGTTTTTT. It translates to CASSDPTTNEKLFF.

The chain uses TRBV27 and TRBJ1-2, with D possibly matching TRBD1 (5 bases). Germline V gene sequence: CDR1 MNHEY, CDR2 SMNVEV (reference sequence). V lost 6 bases and J 9 bases, leaving 14 bases between the germline ends. The CDR3 contains 12 residues. The chain's CDR3 is CASSESQGRYTF. In nucleotides, the CDR3 is TGTGCCAGCAGCGAAAGTCAGGGCCGCTACACCTTC.

The chain uses TRBV7-6 and TRBJ1-2; D might be TRBD1 (6 bases). The germline V gene encodes CDR1 SGHVS and CDR2 FNYEAQ. The germline V and J ends were trimmed by 5 bases and 6 bases, with 19 bases remaining between them. The CDR3 runs 15 residues. CDR3 coding DNA: TGTGCCAGCAGCCTTATTGGGGGGGGCCGTGATGGCTACACCTTC. Its protein product is CASSLIGGGRDGYTF. Drawing the rest from reference TRBV7-6 and TRBJ1-2, the complete variable domain is GAGVSQSPRYKVTKRGQDVALRCDPISGHVSLYWYRQALGQGPEFLTYFNYEAQQDKSGLPNDRFSAERPEGSISTLTIQRTEQRDSAMYRCASSLIGGGRDGYTFGSGTRLTVV.

The V gene is TRBV7-8, the J gene TRBJ1-6; 8 nucleotides match TRBD1. V lost 2 bases and J lost 7; bases outside the gene matches: 13. Germline V gene sequence: CDR1 SGHVS, CDR2 FQNEAQ. This CDR3 comprises 18 residues. The DNA for the CDR3 is TGTGCCAGCAGCTTAAGTTATCAGGGGGCGAGTGGAAATTCACCCCTCCACTTT. Encoded protein: CASSLSYQGASGNSPLHF. Full variable domain (rest looked up from reference TRBV7-8 and TRBJ1-6): GAGVSQSPRYKVAKRGQDVALRCDPISGHVSLFWYQQALGQGPEFLTYFQNEAQLDKSGLPSDRFFAERPEGSVSTLKIQRTQQEDSAVYLCASSLSYQGASGNSPLHFGNGTRLTVT.

The V call is TRBV6-5, the J call TRBJ2-1; 10 bases match TRBD2. V lost 3 bases to trimming and J lost 6 bases; unmatched junction nucleotides: 5. Germline V gene sequence: CDR1 MNHEY, CDR2 SVGAGI. The CDR3 has 15 residues. This CDR3 reads CASSYWASGGNEQFF. The CDR3 DNA sequence: TGTGCCAGCAGTTATTGGGCTAGCGGGGGCAATGAGCAGTTCTTC.

This clone was seen once. This chain links TRBV4-2 with TRBJ1-5, with D possibly TRBD1 on 5 matching bases. CDR1 is LGHNA, CDR2 YNFKEQ, per germline. Trimming stripped 3 bases from V and 0 bases from J, with 15 bases between. The CDR3 extends over 17 amino acids. The CDR3 loop is CASSQAAGEYSNQPQHF. The CDR3 nucleotides are TGTGCCAGCAGCCAGGCCGCGGGGGAATATAGCAATCAGCCCCAGCATTTT.

V gene TRBV6-1 combines with J gene TRBJ1-1, with D perhaps matching TRBD1 (5 bases). Per germline, CDR1 MNHNS and CDR2 SASEGT. The V end was cut by 1 base, the J end by 5 bases, with 14 bases between. There are 15 residues in the CDR3. CDR3 sequence reads: CASSEGAGGGTEAFF. The CDR3 DNA reads TGTGCCAGCAGTGAAGGTGCGGGGGGAGGGACTGAAGCTTTCTTT.

J is TRBJ1-4 and V is TRBV4-1; D remains unclear. This CDR3 is built from 13 residues. Per the germline V gene, CDR1 is MGHRA and CDR2 is YSYEKL. The germline V and J ends were trimmed by 4 bases and 8 bases, with 11 bases remaining between them. The CDR3 DNA reads as TGCGCCAGCAGCCCCGTCGTTGTGGAAAAACTGTTTTTT. It encodes CASSPVVVEKLFF.

The chain has TRBV15 and TRBJ1-5; D not certain. The CDR3 sequence is 15 residues long. Germline lookup yields CDR1 LNHNV and CDR2 YYDKDF (reference sequence). Trimming cost V 2 bases and J 3 bases, with 11 bases left between them. The CDR3 sequence is CATSRREQPNQPQHF. DNA of the CDR3: TGTGCCACCAGCAGACGAGAACAGCCCAATCAGCCCCAGCATTTT.

This clone has a handful of counts. The rearrangement uses TRBV5-1 and TRBJ1-4; D is undetermined. Germline CDR1 is SGHRS and CDR2 is YFSETQ. This CDR3 is 16 amino acids long. V was shortened by 1 base and J by 0 bases, with 10 bases between the two germline ends. The CDR3 nucleotides are TGCGCCAGCAGCTTGTTCTCCGGAGCAACTAATGAAAAACTGTTTTTT. Protein sequence: CASSLFSGATNEKLFF.

The chain combines TRBV9 with TRBJ2-5; D perhaps matches TRBD1 (6 bases). V lost 0 bases and J 3 bases, leaving 9 bases between the germline ends. Germline V gene data show CDR1 as SGDLS and CDR2 as YYNGEE. CDR3 length: 14 residues. The CDR3 protein is CASSVGTAKETQYF. The CDR3 DNA reads TGTGCCAGCAGCGTAGGGACAGCTAAAGAGACCCAGTACTTC.

V usage is TRBV30 and J usage is TRBJ1-2; 8 bases match TRBD1. The CDR3 loop spans 15 amino acids. CDR1 GTSNPN and CDR2 SVGIG come from the germline V gene (reference sequence). Trimming took 7 bases from V and 7 from J; bases not matched to a gene: 17. This CDR3 is CASAGSGWTGIGYTF. The DNA for the CDR3 is TGTGCCTCAGCGGGATCAGGGTGGACAGGGATTGGCTACACCTTC.

J is TRBJ1-2 and V is TRBV6-6; maybe TRBD1 (5 bases). Germline CDR1 and CDR2: MNHNY and SVGAGI (reference sequence). The CDR3 is made up of 13 amino acids. Trimming stripped 2 bases from V and 6 bases from J, with 10 bases between. The CDR3 spells CASSYDSTDGYTF. CDR3 bases: TGTGCCAGCAGTTACGATTCGACAGATGGCTACACCTTC.

V gene TRBV29-1 combines with J gene TRBJ1-1, with 8 bases that match TRBD1. J was trimmed by 3 bases and V by 6 bases; bases with no gene match: 0. Looked up from germline, CDR1 is SQVTM and CDR2 is ANQGSEA. The CDR3 sequence is 11 residues long. The CDR3 is CSVQGDTEAFF. The DNA for the CDR3 is TGCAGCGTACAGGGGGACACTGAAGCTTTCTTT.

The J gene is TRBJ1-1, the V gene TRBV6-1; no definite D call. The CDR3 sequence is 14 residues long. V lost 3 bases to trimming and J lost 2 bases, with 10 bases between them. CDR1 MNHNS and CDR2 SASEGT come from the germline V gene. The CDR3 region is CASSDNRANTEAFF. In nucleotides, the CDR3 is TGTGCCAGCAGTGACAACAGAGCTAACACTGAAGCTTTCTTT.

The J gene is TRBJ2-5, the V gene TRBV30; 7 nucleotides align to TRBD2. Germline-derived CDR1 and CDR2 are GTSNPN and SVGIG (reference sequence). J gave up 2 bases and V 1 base, and 1 base lay outside the gene matches. The CDR3 loop spans 13 amino acids. In nucleotides, the CDR3 is TGTGCCTGGAGTGGACTAGCACAAGAGACCCAGTACTTC. Encoded protein: CAWSGLAQETQYF.

This sequence joins TRBV7-2 and TRBJ2-1; 8 positions agree with TRBD2. The V and J ends lost 5 bases and 7 bases, in that order; junction bases with no gene match: 10. The germline V gene has CDR1 SGHTA and CDR2 FQGNSA. CDR3 length: 15 amino acids. CDR3 sequence: CASSARLGLGNEQFF. CDR3 in DNA: TGTGCCAGCAGCGCGAGGTTGGGACTAGGAAATGAGCAGTTCTTC.